This T cell receptor (beta chain) was found in a study of blood T cell repertoires in COVID-19. Study context: T cells, B-cell-depleted T cells, or PBMCs provided the cDNA or gDNA that served as material.

Authors' processing steps: Estimation of nucleated cell counts relied on the amplification of reference gene primers. The table came from immunoSEQ multiplex PCR; TCRdb's copy has only in-frame clones and leaves some out. V and J calls and clone size are as listed in that table; D and trimming were resolved from the DNA. Of 200,000 to 300,000 clones listed, about 89% are singletons. The CDR3 is 15 residues long. From germline, CDR1 is SGHRS and CDR2 YFSETQ. With 0 bases clipped from V and 3 bases from J, the junction kept 5 bases outside the gene matches. Donors in Cohort 3 who had recovered were those with two negative PCRs, healthcare professional clearance, or resolution of their symptoms.

The TCR originated in a woman under 30 who had recovered from COVID-19. J is TRBJ1-1 and V is TRBV5-1, with 7 bases that match TRBD1. The sample comprised PBMCs or T cells enriched from blood (not recorded which). The CDR3 spells CASSLVQGVDTEAFF. Here the CDR3 DNA reads TGCGCCAGCAGCTTGGTTCAGGGGGTGGACACTGAAGCTTTCTTT. The whole variable domain, remainder taken from reference TRBV5-1 and TRBJ1-1, is KAGVTQTPRYLIKTRGQQVTLSCSPISGHRSVSWYQQTPGQGLQFLFEYFSETQRNKGNFPGRFSGRQFSNSRSEMNVSTLELGDSALYLCASSLVQGVDTEAFFGQGTRLTVV.